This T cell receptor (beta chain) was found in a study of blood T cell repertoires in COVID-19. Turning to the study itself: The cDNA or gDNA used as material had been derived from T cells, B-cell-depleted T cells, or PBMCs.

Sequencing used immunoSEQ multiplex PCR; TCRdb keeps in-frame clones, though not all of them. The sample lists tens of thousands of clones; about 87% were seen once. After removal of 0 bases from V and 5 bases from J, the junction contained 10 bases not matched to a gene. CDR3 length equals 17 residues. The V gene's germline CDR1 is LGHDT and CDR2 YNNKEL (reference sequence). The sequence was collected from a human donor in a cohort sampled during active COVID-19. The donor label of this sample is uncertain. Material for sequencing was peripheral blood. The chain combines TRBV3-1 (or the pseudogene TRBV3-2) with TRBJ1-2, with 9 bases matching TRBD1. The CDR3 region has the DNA TGTGCCAGCAGCCAAGAACTTAGGGGGACAGGGCTTTATGGCTACACCTTC. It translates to CASSQELRGTGLYGYTF.